One and the same sample provided the 2 T cell receptor beta chains below, sequenced in a study of T-cell reconstitution after alpha-beta-depleted transplantation in children. Unique molecular identifiers were used to barcode this TCRbeta library. TCRdb redid the calling of the PCR reads with MiXCR, one entry per CDR3 protein. The profile shows around 370,000 distinct CDR3 sequences, approximately 10% of them singletons. The sequencing here drew on PBMCs from the stem cell graft donor, taken from the stem cell graft. The receptor source for this set is a human donor who donated a stem cell graft to a child with acute lymphoblastic leukemia.

The gene calls are TRBV7-2 and TRBJ2-1; D may be TRBD2 (5 bases). The CDR3 totals 16 residues. Trimming cost V 6 bases and J 2 bases, with 17 bases left between them. CDR1 and CDR2 (germline): SGHTA, FQGNSA. The CDR3 here is CASSPPSGKTYNEQFF. The CDR3 nucleotides read TGTGCCAGCAGTCCCCCCTCGGGAAAGACCTACAATGAGCAGTTCTTC.

This clonotype has a handful of counts. The rearrangement links TRBV10-3 to TRBJ2-7; 9 nucleotides agree with TRBD2. The CDR3 sequence is 14 residues long. Losses at the gene ends were 6 bases for V and 4 bases for J; bases not matched to a gene: 7. Germline CDR1 ENHRY, CDR2 SYGVKD. CDR3 sequence (DNA): TGTGCCATCAGCGCCATTAGCGGGAGTTACGAGCAGTACTTC. It is translated as CAISAISGSYEQYF.